Sequencing of this T cell receptor beta chain was carried out in a study of Graves' ophthalmopathy and Graves' hyperthyroidism. The CDR3 runs to 16 residues. V shed 4 bases and J shed 4 bases, with 17 bases lying between them. CDR1 is SGHRS and CDR2 is YFSETQ in the germline V gene. The study, taken as a whole, reports: Most thyroid clonotypes with frequency above 0.001 were detected in blood too.

CAS ≥3, NOSPECS ≥4, moderate-to-severe activity and duration under 3 months marked donors with ophthalmopathy. Clinical symptoms, serum thyroxine, TRAb, thyroid ultrasound and orbital computed tomography were relied on for diagnosis. The PBMC fraction was derived from under 11 ml of fresh peripheral blood. Amplification targeted the TCR beta CDR3 regions, with RNA transcripts as the source material. HTBI-primed first-round RT-PCR preceded second-round multiplex PCR. TCRdb re-called the multiplex PCR reads through MiXCR, storing one row per CDR3 protein. The sample shows hundreds of thousands of distinct CDR3 sequences, 45% of them seen only once. Note on this clonotype: Its cognate antigen is unknown.

The sequencing input was peripheral blood. The chain is built from TRBV5-1 and TRBJ2-2; D call uncertain. The sequence was collected from an adult man with Graves' ophthalmopathy. The DNA for the CDR3 is TGCGCCAGCAGCCCCCTGCCCCCCACGGGCACCGGGGAGCTGTTTTTT. Protein product: CASSPLPPTGTGELFF.